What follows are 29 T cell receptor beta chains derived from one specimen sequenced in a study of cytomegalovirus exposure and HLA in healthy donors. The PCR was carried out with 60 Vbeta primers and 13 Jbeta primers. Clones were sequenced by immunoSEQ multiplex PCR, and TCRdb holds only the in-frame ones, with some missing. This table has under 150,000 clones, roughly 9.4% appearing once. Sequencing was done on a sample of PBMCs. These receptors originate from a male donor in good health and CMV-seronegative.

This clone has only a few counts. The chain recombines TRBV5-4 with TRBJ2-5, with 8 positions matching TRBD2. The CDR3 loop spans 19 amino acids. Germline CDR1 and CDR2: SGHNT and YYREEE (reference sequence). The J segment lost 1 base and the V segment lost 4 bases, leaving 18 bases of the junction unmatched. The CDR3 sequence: CASSAGNQRGIQFQETQYF. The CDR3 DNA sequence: TGTGCCAGCAGCGCCGGAAACCAGCGGGGGATTCAATTCCAAGAGACCCAGTACTTC.

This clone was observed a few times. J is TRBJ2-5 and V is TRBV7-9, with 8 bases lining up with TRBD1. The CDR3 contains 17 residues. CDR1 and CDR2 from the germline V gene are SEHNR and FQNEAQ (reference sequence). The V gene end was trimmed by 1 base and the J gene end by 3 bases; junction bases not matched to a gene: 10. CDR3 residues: CASSLVPTLTGEETQYF. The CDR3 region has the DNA TGTGCCAGCAGCTTAGTCCCCACCTTGACAGGGGAAGAGACCCAGTACTTC.

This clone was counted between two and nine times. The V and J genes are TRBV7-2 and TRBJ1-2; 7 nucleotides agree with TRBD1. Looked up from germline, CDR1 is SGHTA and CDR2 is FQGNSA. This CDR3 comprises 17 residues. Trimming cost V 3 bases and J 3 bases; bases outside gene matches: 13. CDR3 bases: TGTGCCAGCAGCTTGTCAACATCCGGGACAGCCTACTATGGCTACACCTTC. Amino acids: CASSLSTSGTAYYGYTF.

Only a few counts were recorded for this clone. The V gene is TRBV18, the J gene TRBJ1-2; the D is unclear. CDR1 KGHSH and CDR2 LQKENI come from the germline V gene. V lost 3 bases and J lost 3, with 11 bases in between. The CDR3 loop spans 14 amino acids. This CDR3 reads CASSPVTADYGYTF. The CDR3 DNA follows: TGTGCCAGCTCACCTGTTACCGCAGACTATGGCTACACCTTC.

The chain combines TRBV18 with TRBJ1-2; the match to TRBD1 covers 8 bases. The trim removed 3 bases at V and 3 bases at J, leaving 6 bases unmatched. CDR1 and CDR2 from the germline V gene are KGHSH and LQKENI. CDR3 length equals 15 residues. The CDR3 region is CASSPRTGLDYGYTF. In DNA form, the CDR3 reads TGTGCCAGCTCACCTCGGACAGGGTTAGACTATGGCTACACCTTC. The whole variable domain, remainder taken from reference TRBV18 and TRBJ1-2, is NAGVMQNPRHLVRRRGQEARLRCSPMKGHSHVYWYRQLPEEGLKFMVYLQKENIIDESGMPKERFSAEFPKEGPSILRIQQVVRGDSAAYFCASSPRTGLDYGYTFGSGTRLTVV.

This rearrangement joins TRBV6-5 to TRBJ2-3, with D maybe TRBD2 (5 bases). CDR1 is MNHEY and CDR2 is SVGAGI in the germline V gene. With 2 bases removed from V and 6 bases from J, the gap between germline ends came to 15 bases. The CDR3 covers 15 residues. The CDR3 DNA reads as TGTGCCAGCAGTTACGACGCGGGCCCCATGGATACGCAGTATTTT. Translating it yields CASSYDAGPMDTQYF.

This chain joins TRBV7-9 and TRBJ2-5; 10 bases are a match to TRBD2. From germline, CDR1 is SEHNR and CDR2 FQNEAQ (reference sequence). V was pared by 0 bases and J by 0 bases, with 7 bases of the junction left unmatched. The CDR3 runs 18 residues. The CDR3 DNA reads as TGTGCCAGCAGCTTAGCCGTAGCGGGGGGCCGGTACCAAGAGACCCAGTACTTC. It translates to CASSLAVAGGRYQETQYF.

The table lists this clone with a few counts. As DNA, the CDR3 is TGTGCCACCAGCGACAGGGGAAACACCGGGGAGCTGTTTTTT. Protein product: CATSDRGNTGELFF. V gene TRBV15 combines with J gene TRBJ2-2; 8 nucleotides agree with TRBD1. From germline, CDR1 is LNHNV and CDR2 YYDKDF (reference sequence). This CDR3 is 14 amino acids long. After removal of 5 bases from V and 2 bases from J, the junction contained 1 base not matched to a gene.

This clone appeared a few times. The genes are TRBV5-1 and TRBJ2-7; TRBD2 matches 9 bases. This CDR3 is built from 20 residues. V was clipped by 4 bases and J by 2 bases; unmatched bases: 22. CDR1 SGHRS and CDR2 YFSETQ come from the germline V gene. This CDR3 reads CASSPPPGLADGSAPYEQYF. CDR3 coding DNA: TGCGCCAGCAGCCCGCCACCGGGACTAGCAGACGGGTCGGCCCCCTACGAGCAGTACTTC.

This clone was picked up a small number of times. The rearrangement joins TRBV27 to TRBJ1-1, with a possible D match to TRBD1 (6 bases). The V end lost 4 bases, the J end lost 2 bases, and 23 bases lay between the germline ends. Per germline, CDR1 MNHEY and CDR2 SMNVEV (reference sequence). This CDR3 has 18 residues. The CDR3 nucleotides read TGTGCCAGCAGTTACCAAACAGGGAGCCCGTATTTTAACACTGAAGCTTTCTTT. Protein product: CASSYQTGSPYFNTEAFF.

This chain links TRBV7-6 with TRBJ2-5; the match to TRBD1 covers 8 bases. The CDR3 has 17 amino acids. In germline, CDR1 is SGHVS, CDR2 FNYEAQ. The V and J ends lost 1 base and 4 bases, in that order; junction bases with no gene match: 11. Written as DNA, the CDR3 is TGTGCCAGCAGCTTAGTAGGTACTGCAGGGGGCAGAGAGACCCAGTACTTC. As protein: CASSLVGTAGGRETQYF.

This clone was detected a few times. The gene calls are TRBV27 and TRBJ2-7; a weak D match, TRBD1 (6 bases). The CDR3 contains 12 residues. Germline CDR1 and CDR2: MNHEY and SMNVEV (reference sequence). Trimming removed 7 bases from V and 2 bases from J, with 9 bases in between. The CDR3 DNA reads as TGTGCCAGCATGCAGGGGACCTACGAGCAGTACTTC. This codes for CASMQGTYEQYF.

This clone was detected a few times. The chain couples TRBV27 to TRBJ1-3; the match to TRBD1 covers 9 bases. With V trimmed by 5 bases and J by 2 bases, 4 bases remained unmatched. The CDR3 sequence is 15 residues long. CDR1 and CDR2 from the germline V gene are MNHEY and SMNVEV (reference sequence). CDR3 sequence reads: CASSPWTGAGNTIYF. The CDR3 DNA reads TGTGCCAGCAGTCCATGGACAGGGGCTGGAAACACCATATATTTT.

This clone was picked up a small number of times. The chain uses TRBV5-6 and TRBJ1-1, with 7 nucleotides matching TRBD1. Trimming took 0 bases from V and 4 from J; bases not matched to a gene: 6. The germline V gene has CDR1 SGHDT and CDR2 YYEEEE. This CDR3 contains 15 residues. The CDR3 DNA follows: TGTGCCAGCAGCTTGGCCCTCCAGGGGGGCACTGAAGCTTTCTTT. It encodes CASSLALQGGTEAFF.

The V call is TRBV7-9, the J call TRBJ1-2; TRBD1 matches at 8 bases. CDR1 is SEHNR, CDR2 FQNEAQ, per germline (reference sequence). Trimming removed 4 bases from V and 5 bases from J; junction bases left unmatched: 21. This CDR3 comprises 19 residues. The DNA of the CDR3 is TGTGCCAGCAGCTCTTCTTATCTTACCCTTGGGACAGGAGGATATGGCTACACCTTC. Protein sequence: CASSSSYLTLGTGGYGYTF.

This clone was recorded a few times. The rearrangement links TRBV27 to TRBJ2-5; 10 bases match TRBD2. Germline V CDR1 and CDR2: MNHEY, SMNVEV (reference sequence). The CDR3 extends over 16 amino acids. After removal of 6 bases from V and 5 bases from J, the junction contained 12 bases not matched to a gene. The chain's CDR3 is CASSSLRISGRETQYF. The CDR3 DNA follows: TGTGCCAGCAGCAGCCTCAGGATTAGCGGGAGGGAGACCCAGTACTTC.

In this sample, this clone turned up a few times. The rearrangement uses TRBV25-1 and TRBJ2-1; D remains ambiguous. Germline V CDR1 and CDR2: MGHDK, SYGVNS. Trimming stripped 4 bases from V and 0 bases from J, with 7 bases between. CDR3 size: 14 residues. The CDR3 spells CASSGSPSYNEQFF. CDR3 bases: TGTGCCAGCAGTGGGAGTCCCTCCTACAATGAGCAGTTCTTC.

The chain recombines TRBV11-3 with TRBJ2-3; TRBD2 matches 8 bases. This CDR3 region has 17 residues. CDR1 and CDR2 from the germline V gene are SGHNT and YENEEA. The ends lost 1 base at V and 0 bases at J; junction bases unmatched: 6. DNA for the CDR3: TGTGCCAGCAGCTTAGGCGAGCGGGGGTATAGCACAGATACGCAGTATTTT. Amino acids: CASSLGERGYSTDTQYF.

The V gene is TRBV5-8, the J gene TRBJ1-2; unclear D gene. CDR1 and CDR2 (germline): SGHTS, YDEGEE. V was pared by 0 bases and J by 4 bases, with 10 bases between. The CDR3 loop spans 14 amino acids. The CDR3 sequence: CASSLEPGGYGYTF. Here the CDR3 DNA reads TGTGCCAGCAGCTTGGAACCGGGAGGCTATGGCTACACCTTC.

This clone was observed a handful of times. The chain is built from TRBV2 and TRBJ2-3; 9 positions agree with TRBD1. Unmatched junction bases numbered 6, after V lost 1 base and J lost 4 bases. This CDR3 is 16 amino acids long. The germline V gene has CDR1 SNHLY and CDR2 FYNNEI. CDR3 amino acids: CASSEGGQGTADTQYF. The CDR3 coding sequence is TGTGCCAGCAGTGAAGGTGGACAGGGGACGGCAGATACGCAGTATTTT.

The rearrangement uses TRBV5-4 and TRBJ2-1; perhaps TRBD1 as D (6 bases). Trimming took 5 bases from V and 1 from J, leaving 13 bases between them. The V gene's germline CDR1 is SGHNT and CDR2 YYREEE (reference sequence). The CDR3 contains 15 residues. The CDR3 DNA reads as TGTGCCAGCAGTAGCCGCGGACAGTCCTACAATGAGCAGTTCTTC. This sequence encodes CASSSRGQSYNEQFF.

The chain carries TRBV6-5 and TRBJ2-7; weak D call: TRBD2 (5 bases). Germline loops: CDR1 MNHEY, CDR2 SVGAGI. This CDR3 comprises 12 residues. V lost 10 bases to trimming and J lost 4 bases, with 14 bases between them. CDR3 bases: TGTGCCACCCGGGAAAGAACTTACGAGCAGTACTTC. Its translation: CATRERTYEQYF.

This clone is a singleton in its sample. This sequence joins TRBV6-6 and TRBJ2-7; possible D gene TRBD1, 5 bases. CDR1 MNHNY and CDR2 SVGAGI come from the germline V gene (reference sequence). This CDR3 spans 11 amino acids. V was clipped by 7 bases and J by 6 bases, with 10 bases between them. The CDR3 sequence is CASNQGSEQYF. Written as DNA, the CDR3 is TGTGCCAGCAATCAGGGATCCGAGCAGTACTTC.

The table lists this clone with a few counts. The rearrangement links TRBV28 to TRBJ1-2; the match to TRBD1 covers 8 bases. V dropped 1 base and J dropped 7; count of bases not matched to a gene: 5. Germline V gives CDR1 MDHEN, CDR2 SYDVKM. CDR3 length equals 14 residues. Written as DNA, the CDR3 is TGTGCCAGCAGTTTATATGGACAGGGCACTGGCTACACCTTC. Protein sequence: CASSLYGQGTGYTF.

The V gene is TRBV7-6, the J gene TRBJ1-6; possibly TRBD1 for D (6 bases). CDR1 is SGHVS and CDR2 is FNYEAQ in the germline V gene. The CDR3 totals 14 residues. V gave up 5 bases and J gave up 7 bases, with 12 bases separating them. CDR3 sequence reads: CASSLGGANSPLHF. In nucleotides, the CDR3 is TGTGCCAGCAGCCTAGGGGGAGCCAATTCACCCCTCCACTTT.

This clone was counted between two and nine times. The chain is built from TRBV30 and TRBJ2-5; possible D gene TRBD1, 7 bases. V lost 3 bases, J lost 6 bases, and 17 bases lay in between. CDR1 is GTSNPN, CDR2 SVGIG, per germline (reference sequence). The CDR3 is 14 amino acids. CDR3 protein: CAWSEGGQMKTQYF. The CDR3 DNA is TGTGCCTGGAGCGAGGGGGGACAGATGAAGACCCAGTACTTC.

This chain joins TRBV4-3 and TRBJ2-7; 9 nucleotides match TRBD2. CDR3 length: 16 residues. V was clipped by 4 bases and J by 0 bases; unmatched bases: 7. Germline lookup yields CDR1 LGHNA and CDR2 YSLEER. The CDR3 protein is CASSLLIAGVSYEQYF. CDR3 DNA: TGCGCCAGCAGCCTACTCATAGCGGGGGTCTCCTACGAGCAGTACTTC.

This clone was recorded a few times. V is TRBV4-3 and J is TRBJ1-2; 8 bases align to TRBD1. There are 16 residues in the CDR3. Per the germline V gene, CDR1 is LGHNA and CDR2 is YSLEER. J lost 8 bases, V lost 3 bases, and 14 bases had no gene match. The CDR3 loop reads CASSQREDRDWWGYTF. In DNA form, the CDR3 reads TGCGCCAGCAGCCAGAGAGAGGACAGGGATTGGTGGGGCTACACCTTC.

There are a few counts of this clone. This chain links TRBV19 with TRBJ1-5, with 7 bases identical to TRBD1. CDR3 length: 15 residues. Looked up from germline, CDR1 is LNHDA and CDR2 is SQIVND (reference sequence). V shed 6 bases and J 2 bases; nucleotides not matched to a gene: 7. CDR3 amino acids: CASRTGFGGNQPQHF. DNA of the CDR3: TGTGCCAGTAGGACAGGGTTTGGCGGCAATCAGCCCCAGCATTTT.